The table lists the clone carrying this TCR beta chain with a few counts. This sample stems from a study of T-cell memory formation after mild COVID-19. Whole-study context: TCR clusters were largely donor specific.

This CDR3 region has 14 residues. Trimming pared 4 bases from V and 1 base from J, leaving 11 bases between. Germline lookup yields CDR1 SGHRS and CDR2 YFSETQ. TCRdb re-derived calls from the 5' RACE reads in MiXCR, one entry per CDR3 protein. The data show a few hundred thousand distinct CDR3 sequences, roughly 15% seen once. What was sequenced was PBMCs or a T cell subset sorted from them (not recorded which). The receptor comes from a man aged 18 to 29 who had mild COVID-19 (a few samples of this study predate the infection). Cell type and time point are not known. The chain is built from TRBV5-1 and TRBJ2-5; D is perhaps TRBD1 or TRBD2 (5 bases each). CDR3 protein: CASSEGRRQETQYF. Here the CDR3 DNA reads TGCGCCAGCAGCGAGGGACGGCGCCAAGAGACCCAGTACTTC.